The table lists the clone carrying this T cell receptor (beta chain) with a few counts. This CDR3 is built from 15 residues. Trimming took off 5 bases at V and 4 bases at J, with 14 bases between the two ends. Germline loops: CDR1 MNHEY, CDR2 SVGAGI. This table comes from immunoSEQ multiplex PCR, and its TCRdb copy is limited to in-frame clones, with some not included. The sample includes about 250,000 clones, roughly 84% of them seen just once. This sample stems from a study of blood T cell repertoires in COVID-19. As for the study in general: The United States, Italy and Spain were the sources of the acute and convalescent COVID-19 samples.

The sequenced sample was peripheral blood. The gene calls are TRBV6-5 and TRBJ2-2; D possibly corresponds to TRBD1 (6 bases). This TCR came from a man aged 50 to 59 with active or convalescent COVID-19. The CDR3: CASSRGRGSTGELFF. DNA of the CDR3: TGTGCCAGCAGTCGGGGAAGGGGGTCCACCGGGGAGCTGTTTTTT.